These T cell receptor beta chains were read from a single sample in a study of OX40 agonist ivuxolimab in advanced cancers. TCRdb keeps only in-frame clones here, not all; method: immunoSEQ multiplex PCR. This sample has some 57,000 clones, with about nine tenths found just once. Here the sequenced sample was CD4+ or CD8+ T cells sorted from blood, taken in a trial of the OX40 agonist ivuxolimab. All receptors come from an adult with an advanced solid tumor such as melanoma, head and neck, liver or kidney cancer. Each CDR3 is given with its conserved first and last residue. The D gene is left open where the match is weak. Size is stated for part of the rows, as once, few or many counts, or as a class when the clone is expanded.

CASSPTGENTEAFF | TGTGCCAGCAGTCCCACAGGGGAGAATACTGAAGCTTTCTTT | TRBD1 | TRBJ1-1 | TRBV6-1 | .
CASSSGQDQETQYF | TGTGCCAGCAGTTCAGGACAGGATCAAGAGACCCAGTACTTC | TRBD1 | TRBJ2-5 | TRBV27 | .
CASSTTGDFQETQYF | TGCGCCAGCAGCACCACCGGGGACTTCCAAGAGACCCAGTACTTC | . | TRBJ2-5 | TRBV5-1 | .
CASSELYRSNQPQHF | TGTGCCAGCAGTGAGCTATACCGTAGCAATCAGCCCCAGCATTTT | . | TRBJ1-5 | TRBV6-1 | .
CSVRKDSATNYGYTF | TGCAGCGTCCGAAAGGACAGCGCCACTAACTATGGCTACACCTTC | . | TRBJ1-2 | TRBV29-1 | .
CASSLDAGGYGELFF | TGTGCCAGCAGCTTAGACGCGGGGGGTTATGGGGAGCTGTTTTTT | TRBD2 | TRBJ2-2 | TRBV7-6 | .
CASSYSTGEREFF | TGTGCCAGCAGTTACTCCACAGGGGAGAGGGAGTTCTTC | TRBD1 | TRBJ2-1 | TRBV6-5 | .
CASSLGGQNTDTQYF | TGTGCCAGCAGCTTGGGGGGACAGAATACAGATACGCAGTATTTT | . | TRBJ2-3 | TRBV11-3 | .
CASSLGQGDNTEAFF | TGCGCCAGCAGCTTGGGACAGGGAGATAACACTGAAGCTTTCTTT | TRBD1 | TRBJ1-1 | TRBV5-1 | .
CASSQEVNTGELFF | TGTGCCAGCAGCCAAGAGGTGAACACCGGGGAGCTGTTTTTT | . | TRBJ2-2 | TRBV4-2 | .
CASSADRVGTEAFF | TGTGCCAGCAGCGCAGACAGGGTTGGGACTGAAGCTTTCTTT | TRBD1 | TRBJ1-1 | TRBV9 | .
CASSPDRNSPLHF | TGTGCCAGCTCACCAGACAGAAATTCACCCCTCCACTTT | . | TRBJ1-6 | TRBV18 | once
CAWSYWGVPEKLFF | TGTGCCTGGAGTTACTGGGGGGTGCCTGAAAAACTGTTTTTT | . | TRBJ1-4 | TRBV30 | .
CASSEPTAF | TGTGCCAGCAGTGAACCGACAGCTTTT | . | TRBJ1-1 | TRBV6-6 | .
CAWSAGTGGAYEQYF | TGTGCCTGGAGTGCCGGGACAGGGGGCGCCTACGAGCAGTACTTC | TRBD1 | TRBJ2-7 | TRBV30 | .
CASSSGGYGYTF | TGTGCCAGCAGCTCGGGAGGCTATGGCTACACCTTC | . | TRBJ1-2 | TRBV5-5 | .
CASSLAPGHYYEQYF | TGTGCCAGCAGCTTGGCCCCGGGACACTACTACGAGCAGTACTTC | . | TRBJ2-7 | TRBV5-6 | .
CASSLARGSPGNTIYF | TGTGCCAGCAGCTTAGCGAGGGGGTCCCCTGGAAACACCATATATTTT | . | TRBJ1-3 | TRBV7-9 | .
CASRDRGWAFF | TGCGCCAGCAGAGACAGGGGGTGGGCTTTCTTT | TRBD1 | TRBJ1-1 | TRBV10-2 | .
CASSSTTGFNTEAFF | TGTGCCAGTAGTTCTACTACAGGGTTTAACACTGAAGCTTTCTTT | . | TRBJ1-1 | TRBV19 | few
CASTRANSYEQYF | TGTGCCAGCACCAGAGCGAACTCCTACGAGCAGTACTTC | . | TRBJ2-7 | TRBV6-5 | large
CASSHEVGELFF | TGTGCCAGCAGCCACGAGGTGGGGGAGCTGTTTTTT | . | TRBJ2-2 | TRBV7-9 | .
CASSLGARSYGYTF | TGTGCCAGCAGCTTGGGCGCGCGGTCCTATGGCTACACCTTC | . | TRBJ1-2 | TRBV5-4 | .
CASSQEKRQGLVYYNSPLHF | TGTGCCAGCAGCCAAGAGAAACGACAGGGGCTCGTTTACTATAATTCACCCCTCCACTTT | TRBD1 | TRBJ1-6 | TRBV14 | .
CASSLGNRETQYF | TGTGCCAGCAGCCTGGGGAATCGAGAGACCCAGTACTTC | . | TRBJ2-5 | TRBV7-2 | .
CASSLAWGGPTYEQYF | TGCGCCAGCAGCTTGGCCTGGGGAGGGCCGACGTACGAGCAGTACTTC | TRBD2 | TRBJ2-7 | TRBV5-1 | .
CASSYGRDPQYF | TGTGCCAGCAGTTACGGGAGGGACCCCCAGTACTTC | TRBD2 | TRBJ2-5 | TRBV6-5 | .
CASSLWGTASNQPQHF | TGTGCCAGCAGTTTATGGGGGACAGCTAGCAATCAGCCCCAGCATTTT | TRBD1 | TRBJ1-5 | TRBV28 | .
CSVEEPGLDTEAFF | TGCAGCGTTGAAGAGCCAGGGTTGGACACTGAAGCTTTCTTT | . | TRBJ1-1 | TRBV29-1 | .
CAWSSSLAKNIQYF | TGTGCCTGGAGCTCCAGTTTAGCCAAAAACATTCAGTACTTC | . | TRBJ2-4 | TRBV30 | .
CASSEMESSYNEQFF | TGTGCCAGCAGTGAAATGGAGAGCTCCTACAATGAGCAGTTCTTC | . | TRBJ2-1 | TRBV2 | .
CSAQGDEQYF | TGCAGTGCCCAGGGTGACGAGCAGTACTTC | . | TRBJ2-7 | TRBV20-1 | .
CSVLTGRSYEQYF | TGCAGCGTTCTAACCGGTAGATCCTACGAGCAGTACTTC | . | TRBJ2-7 | TRBV29-1 | once
CASSQDDAAGGETQYF | TGCGCCAGCAGCCAAGATGACGCGGCGGGGGGGGAGACCCAGTACTTC | TRBD2 | TRBJ2-5 | TRBV4-1 | .
CASSPNRDITGGYTF | TGTGCCAGCTCACCGAACAGGGACATTACTGGTGGCTACACCTTC | . | TRBJ1-2 | TRBV18 | .
CASSLYGMNTEAFF | TGTGCCAGCAGCTTATACGGAATGAACACTGAAGCTTTCTTT | . | TRBJ1-1 | TRBV7-2 | .
CASSLGPTGTDTQYF | TGTGCCAGCAGCCTCGGGCCCACGGGGACAGATACGCAGTATTTT | . | TRBJ2-3 | TRBV5-8 | .
CASSQIQNTDTQYF | TGCGCCAGCAGCCAAATACAGAACACAGATACGCAGTATTTT | . | TRBJ2-3 | TRBV4-1 | .
CASSWDRNYEQYF | TGTGCCAGCAGCTGGGACAGGAACTACGAGCAGTACTTC | TRBD1 | TRBJ2-7 | TRBV5-4 | .
CASSSTGEVLAQYF | TGTGCCAGTAGTTCGACAGGGGAAGTGTTAGCCCAGTACTTC | TRBD1 | TRBJ2-5 | TRBV19 | once
CASSYGVTGELFF | TGTGCCAGCAGCTATGGTGTCACCGGGGAGCTGTTTTTT | . | TRBJ2-2 | TRBV5-4 | .
CAWSVDRRLAGGSYNEQFF | TGTGCCTGGAGTGTGGACAGGCGACTAGCGGGGGGGTCCTACAATGAGCAGTTCTTC | TRBD2 | TRBJ2-1 | TRBV30 | .
CASRRSGTSGGKETQYF | TGTGCCAGCAGGAGATCTGGGACTAGCGGGGGGAAAGAGACCCAGTACTTC | TRBD2 | TRBJ2-5 | TRBV5-8 | .
CASSYAGRGGGYTF | TGTGCCAGCAGTTATGCGGGCAGGGGTGGTGGCTACACCTTC | . | TRBJ1-2 | TRBV6-5 | few
CASSSGGAYEQYF | TGTGCCAGCAGCTCAGGAGGGGCCTACGAGCAGTACTTC | . | TRBJ2-7 | TRBV11-3 | .
CASSPGLAGAYYNEQFF | TGTGCCAGCAGCCCCGGACTAGCGGGGGCATACTACAATGAGCAGTTCTTC | TRBD2 | TRBJ2-1 | TRBV9 | .
CASNMAGEGQPQHF | TGCGCCAGCAATATGGCAGGGGAGGGTCAGCCCCAGCATTTT | . | TRBJ1-5 | TRBV10-2 | .
CASSVTGNYGYTF | TGTGCCAGCAGTGTGACGGGTAACTATGGCTACACCTTC | . | TRBJ1-2 | TRBV2 | few
CAGGAGQHLEQFF | TGTGCCGGCGGGGCAGGACAACATCTTGAGCAGTTCTTC | . | TRBJ2-1 | TRBV6-1 | .
CASSPPNGGRHERAFF | TGTGCCAGCTCACCACCGAACGGGGGGCGCCACGAACGGGCTTTCTTT | . | TRBJ1-1 | TRBV18 | .
CASSQNAGQADGYTF | TGTGCCAGCAGCCAAAATGCTGGACAGGCTGATGGCTACACCTTC | TRBD1 | TRBJ1-2 | TRBV16 | .
CATRTSGSRTGELFF | TGTGCCACCAGGACTAGCGGGAGTCGTACCGGGGAGCTGTTTTTT | TRBD2 | TRBJ2-2 | TRBV19 | .
CASIAVGNTIYF | TGTGCCAGCATAGCAGTCGGAAACACCATATATTTT | . | TRBJ1-3 | TRBV28 | .
CASSLRGADTEAFF | TGTGCCAGCTCCCTAAGGGGGGCTGACACTGAAGCTTTCTTT | . | TRBJ1-1 | TRBV18 | .
CASRPEQGRNQPQHF | TGTGCCAGCAGGCCCGAACAGGGTCGCAATCAGCCCCAGCATTTT | . | TRBJ1-5 | TRBV2 | few
CASSIDGNSYNEQFF | TGTGCCAGCAGCATCGACGGTAACTCCTACAATGAGCAGTTCTTC | . | TRBJ2-1 | TRBV5-5 | once
CASEGTDYGYTF | TGTGCCAGCGAAGGGACAGACTATGGCTACACCTTC | TRBD1 | TRBJ1-2 | TRBV2 | .